Presented here are 16 T cell receptor beta chains from one specimen sequenced in a study of post-analysis software for immune sequencing data. Study-wide findings and caveats: Roughly five TRBV segments, including TRBV5-6, TRBV5-1 and TRBV20-1, were more frequent in patients than controls.

Their target antigens are unknown. TCR beta libraries were prepared from cDNA with unique molecular identifiers. Via MiXCR, TCRdb re-called the PCR reads, giving one row per CDR3 protein. In the table there are roughly 430,000 distinct CDR3 sequences, 35% to 45% of which are singletons. Material for sequencing was blood. The receptors were gathered from a girl aged 2 to 9 with multiple sclerosis.

This clonotype has just a few counts. The CDR3 region has the DNA TGCAGTGCTAAGGGTGACTCCAAAAACATTCAGTACTTC. Encoded protein: CSAKGDSKNIQYF. The J gene is TRBJ2-4, the V gene TRBV20-1; D gene unclear. Germline assignment: CDR1 DFQATT and CDR2 SNEGSKA (reference sequence). The V end lost 4 bases, the J end lost 2 bases, and 9 bases lay between the germline ends. The CDR3 is made up of 13 amino acids.

Regarding this clonotype: The junction shows a germline mismatch at one end, possibly a read error. The chain couples TRBV5-1 to TRBJ2-3, with 7 bases aligning to TRBD1. This CDR3 comprises 14 residues. From germline, CDR1 is SGHRS and CDR2 YFSETQ. Written as DNA, the CDR3 is TGCGCCAGCAGCTCCGACAGGGTCACAGATACGCAGGATTTT. Protein product: CASSSDRVTDTQDF.

The gene calls are TRBV20-1 and TRBJ2-3, with D perhaps given as TRBD1 or TRBD2 (5 bases each). The CDR3 is 13 amino acids. Germline assignment: CDR1 DFQATT and CDR2 SNEGSKA (reference sequence). Trimming left V 0 bases short and J 4 bases short, with 8 bases between. CDR3 sequence reads: CSARDEGPDTQYF. In DNA form, the CDR3 reads TGCAGTGCTAGAGATGAGGGGCCAGATACGCAGTATTTT.

Concerning this clonotype: Compared with germline, one end of the junction differs, possibly owing to a read error. The chain uses TRBV12-3 or TRBV12-4 and TRBJ1-2; a possible D gene is TRBD1 (5 bases). The CDR3 sequence is 13 residues long. The chain's CDR3 is CASSASGSYGYTF. In DNA form, the CDR3 reads TGTGCTAGCAGCGCCTCAGGGTCGTATGGCTACACCTTC.

This chain's CDR3 is CASSARTGAYNEQYF. CDR3 in DNA: TGTGCCAGCAGCGCAAGAACAGGAGCCTACAATGAGCAGTACTTC. The chain couples TRBV9 to TRBJ2-5; D perhaps matches TRBD1 (5 bases). V was cut by 3 bases and J by 11 bases, with 23 bases left in between. There are 15 residues in the CDR3. Germline V gene data show CDR1 as SGDLS and CDR2 as YYNGEE. Using reference TRBV9 and TRBJ2-5 for the parts outside the CDR3, the full variable domain is DSGVTQTPKHLITATGQRVTLRCSPRSGDLSVYWYQQSLDQGLQFLIQYYNGEERAKGNILERFSAQQFPDLHSELNLSSLELGDSALYFCASSARTGAYNEQYFGPGTRLLVL.

CDR3 nucleotide sequence: TGCAGTGCCCCGGAGCTAGCGGGAGGGTCAAATACGCAGTATTTT. Translated, it gives CSAPELAGGSNTQYF. The gene calls are TRBV20-1 and TRBJ2-3; 12 bases agree with TRBD2. This CDR3 region has 15 residues. Trimming removed 6 bases from V and 7 bases from J; junction bases left unmatched: 11. Germline CDR1 reads DFQATT; CDR2 reads SNEGSKA (reference sequence).

The V call is TRBV7-8, the J call TRBJ2-5; D remains unclear. The J call may be wrong; the DNA end is better matched by TRBJ2-7. The germline V gene encodes CDR1 SGHVS and CDR2 FQNEAQ. This CDR3 contains 12 residues. CDR3 in amino acids: CASSTRQYEQYF. CDR3 in DNA: TGTGCCAGCAGCACCCGACAATACGAGCAGTACTTC.

In this sample, this clonotype turned up a few times. The rearrangement uses TRBV3-1 and TRBJ1-2; TRBD1 matches 7 bases. After removal of 4 bases from V and 4 bases from J, the junction contained 9 bases not matched to a gene. The CDR3 totals 15 residues. Germline CDR1 is LGHDT and CDR2 is YNNKEL (reference sequence). The CDR3 sequence: CASSPHGTDGYGYTF. CDR3 DNA: TGTGCCAGCAGCCCTCACGGGACAGACGGCTATGGCTACACCTTC.

The J gene is TRBJ2-4, the V gene TRBV11-2; 13 bases line up with TRBD2. The J call may be incorrect, as the DNA end agrees better with TRBJ2-7. The CDR3 is 15 amino acids. Germline V gene lookup returns CDR1 SGHAT and CDR2 FQNNGV. The CDR3 DNA follows: TGTGCCAGCAGCTTATCGGGACTAGCGGGATCCGAGCAGTACTTC. As protein: CASSLSGLAGSEQYF.

This clonotype has just one count. J is TRBJ2-1 and V is TRBV5-1; 7 bases map to TRBD1. The CDR3 extends over 12 amino acids. Losses at the gene ends were 1 base for V and 13 bases for J; bases not matched to a gene: 5. Germline V gives CDR1 SGHRS, CDR2 YFSETQ. The CDR3 sequence is CASSLIGGAQFF. Written as DNA, the CDR3 is TGCGCCAGCAGCTTGATAGGGGGCGCCCAGTTCTTC.

The sample holds a few counts of this clonotype. This chain links TRBV9 with TRBJ1-2; no clear D gene. In germline, CDR1 is SGDLS, CDR2 YYNGEE. This CDR3 spans 11 amino acids. Trimming stripped 3 bases from V and 8 bases from J, with 8 bases between. CDR3 in amino acids: CASSDRSGYTF. The CDR3 nucleotides read TGTGCCAGCAGCGATCGGTCGGGCTACACCTTC.

This chain links TRBV7-6 with TRBJ2-4; 8 nucleotides line up with TRBD1. TRBJ2-7 matches the DNA end more closely, so the J call is doubtful. The germline V gene encodes CDR1 SGHVS and CDR2 FNYEAQ. This CDR3 is built from 14 residues. CDR3 loop: CASRPEDREYEQYF. The CDR3 DNA is TGTGCCAGCAGGCCGGAGGACAGGGAATACGAGCAGTACTTC.

The genes are TRBV6-6 and TRBJ1-1; no firm D call. CDR1 is MNHNY, CDR2 SVGAGI, per germline (reference sequence). Trimming removed 7 bases at V and 4 bases at J, with 16 bases between. CDR3 length equals 14 residues. CDR3 nucleotide sequence: TGTGCCAGCAAAATCAGCTCATCGAGCACTGAAGCTTTCTTT. Its protein product is CASKISSSSTEAFF.

This clonotype has only a few counts. The chain carries TRBV3-1 and TRBJ1-2; TRBD1 matches 8 bases. This CDR3 spans 16 amino acids. V lost 0 bases to trimming and J lost 2 bases; unmatched junction nucleotides: 5. CDR1 and CDR2 (germline): LGHDT, YNNKEL (reference sequence). The CDR3 DNA reads TGTGCCAGCAGCCAAGACAGTGGACAGGGAAACTATGGCTACACCTTC. It yields the protein CASSQDSGQGNYGYTF.

The chain recombines TRBV5-1 with TRBJ1-6, with 7 nucleotides matching TRBD1. Germline loops: CDR1 SGHRS, CDR2 YFSETQ. This CDR3 contains 15 residues. V trimming: 4 bases; J trimming: 7 bases; junction bases outside the gene matches: 8. In DNA, the CDR3 is TGCGCCAGCAGCCTAGAGACAGGGCGGAATTCACCCCTCCACTTT. Amino acids: CASSLETGRNSPLHF.

The chain uses TRBV27 and TRBJ2-1, with a tentative D call TRBD2 (6 bases). The J call may be in error: the DNA end matches TRBJ2-7 better. The CDR3 runs to 14 residues. Per germline, CDR1 MNHEY and CDR2 SMNVEV (reference sequence). The CDR3 loop is CASIPRDSYNEQYF. The CDR3 DNA sequence: TGTGCCAGCATCCCCCGGGACTCCTACAATGAGCAGTACTTC.